This T cell receptor beta chain was recovered during a study of T cell responses to AZD1222 COVID-19 vaccine. Study background: Recipients boosted at about 4 weeks or about 12 weeks are pooled.

Sequencing used immunoSEQ multiplex PCR; TCRdb keeps in-frame clones, though not all of them. The sample has approximately 50,000 clones, around nine tenths seen once. Only one count was recorded for this clone. The CDR3 length is 16 residues. Trimming at V came to 4 bases and at J to 2 bases, leaving 6 bases not matched to a gene. From germline, CDR1 is KGHSH and CDR2 LQKENI. The chain employs TRBV18 and TRBJ1-2; 11 bases fit TRBD1. Sample: peripheral blood, taken on day 0 of AZD1222 vaccination. The receptor was derived from an adult in good health. CDR3 region: CASSRDRDRGNYGYTF. CDR3 in DNA: TGTGCCAGCTCACGAGACCGGGACAGGGGGAACTATGGCTACACCTTC.